Sequencing of this TCR beta chain was carried out in a study of T cell responses to AZD1222 COVID-19 vaccine. Study-wide findings and caveats: Spike was spanned by vaccine-associated CD4 TCRs, which were dominant at 160-218 and 743-854. Spike-specific TCR breadth and depth both grew after two AZD1222 doses. Just a handful of AZD1222 recipients tested seropositive at baseline.

From germline, CDR1 is MNHNS and CDR2 SASEGT. V lost 1 base, J lost 4 bases, and 1 base lay in between. This CDR3 has 11 residues. To note about this clone: Its antigen is as yet unknown.

Generated by immunoSEQ multiplex PCR, the TCRdb table keeps only in-frame clones and is missing some. Of about 120,000 clones listed, about 90% were seen once; the top ten hold roughly 8%. The sequencing here drew on peripheral blood, taken on day 0 of AZD1222 vaccination. V usage is TRBV6-1 and J usage is TRBJ2-5; unclear D gene. The clonotype originates from an adult in good health. The CDR3 is CASSEGETQYF. DNA of the CDR3: TGTGCCAGCAGTGAAGGAGAGACCCAGTACTTC.